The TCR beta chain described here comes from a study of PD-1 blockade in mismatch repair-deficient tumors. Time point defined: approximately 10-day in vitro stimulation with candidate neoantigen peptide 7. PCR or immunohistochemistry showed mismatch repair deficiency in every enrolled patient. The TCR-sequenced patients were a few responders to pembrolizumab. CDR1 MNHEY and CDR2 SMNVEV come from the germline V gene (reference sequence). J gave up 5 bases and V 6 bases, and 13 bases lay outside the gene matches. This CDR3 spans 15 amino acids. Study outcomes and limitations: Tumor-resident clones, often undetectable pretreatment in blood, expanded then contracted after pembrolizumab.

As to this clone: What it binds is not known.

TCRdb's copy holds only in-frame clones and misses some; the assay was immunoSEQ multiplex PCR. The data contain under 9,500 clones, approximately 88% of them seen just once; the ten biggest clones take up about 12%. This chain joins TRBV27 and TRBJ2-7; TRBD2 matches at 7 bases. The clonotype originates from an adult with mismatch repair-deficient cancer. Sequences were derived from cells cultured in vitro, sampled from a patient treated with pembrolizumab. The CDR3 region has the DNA TGTGCCAGCAGCCCCTATTGGGGGAGGGCCCACGAGCAGTACTTC. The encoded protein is CASSPYWGRAHEQYF.